A single sample is the source of the 30 T cell receptor beta chains below, sequenced in a study of T cell responses to AZD1222 COVID-19 vaccine. Clones were sequenced by immunoSEQ multiplex PCR, and TCRdb holds only the in-frame ones, with some missing. Of 90,000 to 120,000 clones listed, around 91% are singletons. The material sequenced was peripheral blood, taken on day 0 of AZD1222 vaccination. These TCRs come from an adult in good health.

There are a few counts of this clone. The J gene is TRBJ1-6, the V gene TRBV5-4, with D maybe TRBD1 (6 bases). V gave up 1 base and J gave up 10 bases, with 12 bases separating them. The CDR3 has 14 amino acids. Germline loops: CDR1 SGHNT, CDR2 YYREEE (reference sequence). CDR3 sequence reads: CASSLPGGNSPLHF. CDR3 sequence (DNA): TGTGCCAGCAGCTTGCCGGGGGGCAACTCACCCCTCCACTTT. Filled out from reference TRBV5-4 and TRBJ1-6, the complete variable domain reads ETGVTQSPTHLIKTRGQQVTLRCSSQSGHNTVSWYQQALGQGPQFIFQYYREEENGRGNFPPRFSGLQFPNYSSELNVNALELDDSALYLCASSLPGGNSPLHFGNGTRLTVT.

The chain uses TRBV19 and TRBJ1-4, with D uncertain. Germline-derived CDR1 and CDR2 are LNHDA and SQIVND (reference sequence). The CDR3 runs to 14 residues. The V gene lost 7 bases and the J gene lost 6 bases, with 15 bases spanning the gap. CDR3 bases: TGTGCCAGTATTGGATTCCCGGAGGATGAAAAACTGTTTTTT. Translation: CASIGFPEDEKLFF.

This chain links TRBV5-6 with TRBJ1-5; a weak D match, TRBD1 (5 bases). The V and J ends lost 2 bases and 4 bases respectively, with 7 bases between them. Looked up from germline, CDR1 is SGHDT and CDR2 is YYEEEE. CDR3 length equals 13 residues. The CDR3 protein is CASSFRVNQPQHF. The CDR3 DNA sequence: TGTGCCAGCAGCTTCAGGGTTAATCAGCCCCAGCATTTT. Variable domain in full (rest from reference TRBV5-6 and TRBJ1-5): DAGVTQSPTHLIKTRGQQVTLRCSPKSGHDTVSWYQQALGQGPQFIFQYYEEEERQRGNFPDRFSGHQFPNYSSELNVNALLLGDSALYLCASSFRVNQPQHFGDGTRLSIL.

The chain links TRBV19 to TRBJ2-1, with 10 positions matching TRBD1. This CDR3 spans 14 amino acids. Germline loops: CDR1 LNHDA, CDR2 SQIVND (reference sequence). The V segment lost 11 bases and the J segment 4 bases; nucleotides outside the gene matches: 8. This chain's CDR3 is CAVVGDRGYNEQFF. For the CDR3, the DNA is TGTGCCGTAGTTGGGGACAGGGGATACAATGAGCAGTTCTTC.

This clone turned up a few times. The chain uses TRBV7-8 and TRBJ1-1, with a possible D match to TRBD1 (5 bases). V was trimmed by 0 bases and J by 8 bases, leaving 10 bases between them. This CDR3 is built from 13 residues. Per germline, CDR1 SGHVS and CDR2 FQNEAQ. CDR3 sequence: CASSLALRGEAFF. In nucleotides, the CDR3 is TGTGCCAGCAGCTTAGCACTGCGGGGCGAAGCTTTCTTT. Combining the CDR3 with reference TRBV7-8 and TRBJ1-1 gives the whole variable domain GAGVSQSPRYKVAKRGQDVALRCDPISGHVSLFWYQQALGQGPEFLTYFQNEAQLDKSGLPSDRFFAERPEGSVSTLKIQRTQQEDSAVYLCASSLALRGEAFFGQGTRLTVV.

The chain combines TRBV18 with TRBJ2-1; D is perhaps TRBD1 (5 bases). Germline CDR1 is KGHSH and CDR2 is LQKENI. The CDR3 runs to 14 residues. Trimming pared 5 bases from V and 4 bases from J, leaving 12 bases between. The CDR3 loop reads CASSAGMGYNEQFF. The CDR3 DNA follows: TGTGCCAGCTCAGCAGGGATGGGGTACAATGAGCAGTTCTTC.

The V gene is TRBV12-3 or TRBV12-4, the J gene TRBJ2-2; unclear D gene. V shed 9 bases and J shed 1 base, with 9 bases lying between them. The CDR3 loop spans 13 amino acids. The CDR3 nucleotides are TGTGCCAGGTTACAACAGAACACCGGGGAGCTGTTTTTT. Protein sequence: CARLQQNTGELFF.

This clone appeared once. The rearrangement joins TRBV4-3 to TRBJ2-1; D is perhaps TRBD1 or TRBD2 (5 bases each). The CDR3 has 15 amino acids. Per the germline V gene, CDR1 is LGHNA and CDR2 is YSLEER. V was cut by 0 bases and J by 6 bases, with 12 bases left in between. The CDR3 is CASSQELGEPNEQFF. CDR3 nucleotides: TGCGCCAGCAGCCAAGAGCTGGGGGAGCCCAATGAGCAGTTCTTC.

This rearrangement joins TRBV6-5 to TRBJ1-1, with D unresolved. CDR3 size: 14 residues. The V and J ends lost 0 bases and 4 bases respectively, with 9 bases between them. The germline gives CDR1 MNHEY, CDR2 SVGAGI. CDR3 loop: CASSYSLGVTEAFF. The CDR3 DNA follows: TGTGCCAGCAGTTACTCTCTGGGCGTCACTGAAGCTTTCTTT.

The chain joins TRBV6-1 to TRBJ1-3; the D is unclear. Looked up from germline, CDR1 is MNHNS and CDR2 is SASEGT. The CDR3 has 13 amino acids. Trimming removed 3 bases from V and 4 bases from J, with 7 bases in between. The CDR3 sequence is CASSESKGNTIYF. The CDR3 nucleotides are TGTGCCAGCAGTGAGAGTAAGGGAAACACCATATATTTT.

This clone came up many times. The rearrangement uses TRBV3-1 (or the pseudogene TRBV3-2) and TRBJ2-1, with D hard to call. Trimming left V 4 bases short and J 0 bases short, with 13 bases between. The CDR3 extends over 16 amino acids. Germline lookup yields CDR1 LGHDT and CDR2 YNNKEL (reference sequence). CDR3 in amino acids: CASSPTFPSSYNEQFF. The CDR3 bases are TGTGCCAGCAGCCCCACTTTCCCGAGCTCCTACAATGAGCAGTTCTTC.

The rearrangement uses TRBV7-3 and TRBJ2-3; D unresolved. V lost 5 bases, J lost 4 bases, and 1 base lay in between. CDR3 length equals 10 residues. The germline V gene encodes CDR1 SGHTA and CDR2 FQGTGA. The CDR3 protein is CASSADTQYF. In nucleotides, the CDR3 is TGTGCCAGCAGCGCAGATACGCAGTATTTT.

The chain recombines TRBV19 with TRBJ1-4; TRBD1 might be the D (5 bases). CDR1 is LNHDA, CDR2 SQIVND, per germline (reference sequence). Trimming left V 3 bases short and J 8 bases short, with 13 bases between. CDR3 length: 14 amino acids. The DNA of the CDR3 is TGTGCCAGTAGTATGTGGGGGATCGGCGAAAAACTGTTTTTT. This sequence encodes CASSMWGIGEKLFF.

The chain has TRBV5-1 and TRBJ1-2; weak D call: TRBD1 (5 bases). V was cut by 6 bases and J by 4 bases, with 19 bases left in between. From germline, CDR1 is SGHRS and CDR2 YFSETQ. The length of the CDR3 is 15 residues. CDR3 sequence reads: CASTSYQGDGYGYTF. The CDR3 DNA sequence: TGCGCCAGCACCTCTTATCAAGGGGACGGCTATGGCTACACCTTC.

The V gene is TRBV6-2 or TRBV6-3, the J gene TRBJ1-3; possible D gene TRBD1, 5 bases. The germline CDR1 and CDR2 sequences are MNHEY and SVGEGT. This CDR3 has 16 amino acids. V lost 1 base and J lost 2, with 12 bases in between. In DNA form, the CDR3 reads TGTGCCAGCAGTTACTTCGGGGGAGATGCTGGAAACACCATATATTTT. Amino acids: CASSYFGGDAGNTIYF.

This rearrangement joins TRBV7-2 to TRBJ2-5; 15 bases are a match to TRBD2. V dropped 1 base and J dropped 7; count of bases not matched to a gene: 10. In germline, CDR1 is SGHTA, CDR2 FQGNSA. The CDR3 consists of 18 residues. CDR3 residues: CASSLVGTGLAGGWTQYF. The CDR3 DNA reads TGTGCCAGCAGCTTAGTTGGCACGGGACTAGCGGGGGGTTGGACCCAGTACTTC.

V is TRBV6-2 or TRBV6-3 and J is TRBJ2-6, with 9 bases aligning to TRBD1. V shed 1 base, J shed 4 bases, and the junction held 17 bases outside the gene matches. Per germline, CDR1 MNHEY and CDR2 SVGEGT. The CDR3 is 21 amino acids. The CDR3 sequence: CASSYFPFPGTGISGANVLTF. The DNA for the CDR3 is TGTGCCAGCAGTTACTTCCCCTTTCCCGGGACAGGGATTTCCGGGGCCAACGTCCTGACTTTC.

The chain recombines TRBV19 with TRBJ2-3; TRBD1 is a possible D gene (6 bases). V was shortened by 3 bases and J by 2 bases, with 21 bases between the two germline ends. Germline V gene sequence: CDR1 LNHDA, CDR2 SQIVND (reference sequence). The CDR3 runs to 18 residues. Here the CDR3 DNA reads TGTGCCAGTAGTATGCGCCCGGCGAGGGGGTCCCACACAGATACGCAGTATTTT. It yields the protein CASSMRPARGSHTDTQYF. Filled out from reference TRBV19 and TRBJ2-3, the complete variable domain reads DGGITQSPKYLFRKEGQNVTLSCEQNLNHDAMYWYRQDPGQGLRLIYYSQIVNDFQKGDIAEGYSVSREKKESFPLTVTSAQKNPTAFYLCASSMRPARGSHTDTQYFGPGTRLTVL.

The chain has TRBV4-3 and TRBJ1-4; possible D gene TRBD1, 5 bases. This CDR3 contains 19 residues. The V end lost 3 bases, the J end lost 3 bases, and 23 bases lay between the germline ends. The germline V gene has CDR1 LGHNA and CDR2 YSLEER. The CDR3 sequence: CASSHQAWGRAAANEKLFF. The CDR3 DNA sequence: TGCGCCAGCAGCCACCAGGCTTGGGGACGGGCTGCGGCTAATGAAAAACTGTTTTTT.

This chain connects TRBV2 to TRBJ2-7, with D maybe TRBD1 (6 bases). Germline V CDR1 and CDR2: SNHLY, FYNNEI. V was pared by 11 bases and J by 4 bases, with 21 bases between. The CDR3 runs to 14 residues. CDR3 amino acids: CAANGEGELYEQYF. As DNA, the CDR3 is TGTGCCGCCAACGGAGAGGGGGAACTTTACGAGCAGTACTTC.

This clone was seen just once. V and J are TRBV24-1 and TRBJ2-1, with TRBD1 as a possible D gene (5 bases). This CDR3 has 16 amino acids. Trimming removed 4 bases from V and 0 bases from J, with 12 bases in between. Germline CDR1 and CDR2: KGHDR and SFDVKD. In nucleotides, the CDR3 is TGTGCCACCAGTGACAAGACAGCGAGCTCCTACAATGAGCAGTTCTTC. Its protein is CATSDKTASSYNEQFF.

The V gene is TRBV6-5, the J gene TRBJ1-2; no firm D call. This CDR3 spans 15 amino acids. Trimming pared 5 bases from V and 3 bases from J, leaving 16 bases between. Germline V gene data show CDR1 as MNHEY and CDR2 as SVGAGI. The DNA for the CDR3 is TGTGCCAGCAGTCCCGGGCCCCAGAGACACTATGGCTACACCTTC. Its protein product is CASSPGPQRHYGYTF.

The chain recombines TRBV9 with TRBJ1-2; D not certain. CDR1 is SGDLS and CDR2 is YYNGEE in the germline V gene. V was trimmed by 0 bases and J by 6 bases, leaving 12 bases between them. The length of the CDR3 is 14 residues. CDR3 DNA: TGTGCCAGCAGCGTAGCTGCCGGCCGAGATGGCTACACCTTC. This sequence encodes CASSVAAGRDGYTF.

This chain uses TRBV27 with TRBJ1-1; 8 bases fit TRBD1. This CDR3 has 17 amino acids. Germline values: CDR1 MNHEY, CDR2 SMNVEV (reference sequence). Losses at the gene ends were 3 bases for V and 0 bases for J; bases not matched to a gene: 9. CDR3: CASSLWGTGTLNTEAFF. The DNA of the CDR3 is TGTGCCAGCAGTTTGTGGGGGACAGGAACCCTGAACACTGAAGCTTTCTTT.

The chain joins TRBV28 to TRBJ2-3, with 9 positions matching TRBD1. The CDR3 covers 18 residues. Trimming removed 3 bases from V and 1 base from J; junction bases left unmatched: 11. In germline, CDR1 is MDHEN, CDR2 SYDVKM. The CDR3: CASSFVADRDRGTDTQYF. The CDR3, as DNA: TGTGCCAGCAGTTTCGTAGCCGACCGGGACAGGGGCACAGATACGCAGTATTTT.

The chain recombines TRBV6-5 with TRBJ1-5; 7 bases are a match to TRBD1. The CDR3 is 14 amino acids. Germline CDR1 MNHEY, CDR2 SVGAGI. Trimming at V came to 5 bases and at J to 7 bases, leaving 8 bases not matched to a gene. The CDR3 DNA is TGTGCCAGCAGTAAGACAGGGACGGGGCAGCCCCAGCATTTT. Its translation is CASSKTGTGQPQHF.

The chain uses TRBV6-5 and TRBJ2-1; 11 bases line up with TRBD1. The CDR3 is made up of 14 amino acids. V was pared by 6 bases and J by 3 bases, with 1 base of the junction left unmatched. Looked up from germline, CDR1 is MNHEY and CDR2 is SVGAGI. The CDR3 protein is CASRGQGVYNEQFF. As DNA, the CDR3 is TGTGCCAGCAGGGGACAGGGGGTCTACAATGAGCAGTTCTTC.

This chain connects TRBV6-5 to TRBJ1-2; D ambiguous. The CDR3 has 14 amino acids. Trimming took 2 bases from V and 7 from J, leaving 14 bases between them. Germline values: CDR1 MNHEY, CDR2 SVGAGI. DNA of the CDR3: TGTGCCAGCAGTTACGGCAACACGAGGGCTGGCTACACCTTC. This codes for CASSYGNTRAGYTF.

This clone has just one count. The chain carries TRBV10-3 and TRBJ1-6; perhaps TRBD1 as D (6 bases). The CDR3 sequence is 17 residues long. Germline CDR1 reads ENHRY; CDR2 reads SYGVKD. V was cut by 6 bases and J by 0 bases, with 15 bases left in between. CDR3 loop: CAISGRQESSYNSPLHF. The CDR3 nucleotides read TGTGCCATCAGCGGAAGACAGGAGAGCTCCTATAATTCACCCCTCCACTTT.

CDR3 in DNA: TGTGCCACCAGCAGAGATAAACGGGTGAACACTGAAGCTTTCTTT. Its protein is CATSRDKRVNTEAFF. V usage is TRBV15 and J usage is TRBJ1-1, with no clear D. V lost 0 bases and J 0 bases, leaving 8 bases between the germline ends. Germline V gives CDR1 LNHNV, CDR2 YYDKDF (reference sequence). This CDR3 is built from 15 residues.